This is a list of T cell receptor beta chains from one sample in a study of regulatory T cells in long-lasting Graves disease. TCRdb re-analysed the multiplex PCR reads in MiXCR, keeping a single row per CDR3 protein. The table has 400,000 to 500,000 distinct CDR3 sequences, roughly 15% seen once. This sample also appeared in a second study, on T cells in Graves' hyperthyroidism and ophthalmopathy.

The specimen comprised peripheral blood mononuclear cells (PBMCs), sampled at new diagnosis, from a patient treated with antithyroid drugs. The receptor set was obtained from a woman between 18 and 29 years old with Graves disease. Both conserved end residues are part of each CDR3. The D gene is left open where the match is weak. Size is stated for part of the rows, as once, few or many counts, or as a class when the clone is expanded.

V	D	size	J	DNA	CDR3
TRBV29-1	TRBD2	.	TRBJ2-2	TGCAGCGTGGCGACTAGCGGGGTGAACACCGGGGAGCTGTTTTTT	CSVATSGVNTGELFF
TRBV15	TRBD1	.	TRBJ1-2	TGTGCCACCAGCAGACGACAGGGACCTCAGGGAAATGGCTACACCTTC	CATSRRQGPQGNGYTF
TRBV11-3	TRBD1	.	TRBJ2-5	TGTGCCAGCAGCTTAGTAGGGACAGGGACGGAGACCCAGTACTTC	CASSLVGTGTETQYF
TRBV28	.	few	TRBJ2-1	TGTGCCAGCAGCCAATCAGACAGATACAATGAGCAGTTCTTC	CASSQSDRYNEQFF
TRBV29-1	TRBD1	.	TRBJ2-2	TGCAGCGTAGACCCAGGGGGCGCGAACACCGGGGAGCTGTTTTTT	CSVDPGGANTGELFF
TRBV5-6	.	.	TRBJ2-1	TGTGCCAGCAGCTTGGACCGGTCCTACAATGAGCAGTTCTTC	CASSLDRSYNEQFF
TRBV7-2	.	many	TRBJ2-3	TGTGCCAGCAGCTTCTCCTCCTGGCCTAGCACAGATACGCAGTATTTT	CASSFSSWPSTDTQYF
TRBV10-2	.	.	TRBJ2-2	TGCGCCAGCGCCAGCACCGGGGAGCTGTTTTTT	CASASTGELFF
TRBV9	.	few	TRBJ2-7	TGTGCCAGCAGCGTAGAACCCCGGACAGCCCTATACGAGCAGTACTTC	CASSVEPRTALYEQYF
TRBV27	.	many	TRBJ1-2	TGTGCCAGCAGTTTAGGGGCGAGGATTTATGGCTACACCTTC	CASSLGARIYGYTF
TRBV7-9	TRBD2	many	TRBJ2-1	TGTGCCAGCAGCCCAGGACTAGCGGGAGGTGCAAGCTACAATGAGCAGTTCTTC	CASSPGLAGGASYNEQFF
TRBV19	.	.	TRBJ2-1	TGTGCCACCACTAGGAGTCGACACCTTTACGATGAGCAGTTCTTC	CATTRSRHLYDEQFF
TRBV12-3/TRBV12-4	TRBD1	many	TRBJ1-1	TGTGCCAGCAGTCCCGCGACAGGGCTGTACACTGAAGCTTTCTTT	CASSPATGLYTEAFF
TRBV20-1	.	.	TRBJ1-2	TGCACCGTGTCTCACTCCCCTAGTGGCTACACCTTC	CTVSHSPSGYTF
TRBV7-9	TRBD1	.	TRBJ2-1	TGTGCCAGCAGCCCGAGGGGGCAGCAGGATAATGAGCAGTTCTTC	CASSPRGQQDNEQFF
TRBV4-1	.	once	TRBJ1-2	TGCGCCAGCAGCCAAGCTCTGCTGGCCTATGGCTACACCTTC	CASSQALLAYGYTF
TRBV6-1	.	many	TRBJ2-5	TGTGCCAGCAGTACCAGTGGAGAGACCCAGTACTTC	CASSTSGETQYF
TRBV6-2/TRBV6-3	.	.	TRBJ1-2	TGTGCCAGCGAAGGCGGGCAAGCGCTCTATGGCTACACCTTC	CASEGGQALYGYTF
TRBV15	TRBD2	.	TRBJ2-1	TGTGCCACCAGCGTACGACTAGCGGGCCACAATGAGCAGTTCTTC	CATSVRLAGHNEQFF
TRBV7-9	.	.	TRBJ1-2	TGTGCCAGCAGCGTCCGGGGAACGGGTGGCTACACCTTC	CASSVRGTGGYTF
TRBV29-1	.	few	TRBJ2-7	TGCAGCGTTGGGGGCGTGGGGGAGCAGTACTTC	CSVGGVGEQYF
TRBV28	TRBD1	many	TRBJ2-1	TGTGCCAGCAGTCCAACGGACAGGGGTGACAATGAGCAGTTCTTC	CASSPTDRGDNEQFF
TRBV30	.	many	TRBJ2-5	TGTGCCGCGATGAGGGGTTTGGAGACCCAGTACTTC	CAAMRGLETQYF
TRBV15	TRBD2	.	TRBJ2-5	TGTGCCACCAGCAGAGGAGGACTAGCGGGAGGAGGGGTAGAGACCCAGTACTTC	CATSRGGLAGGGVETQYF
TRBV20-1	.	many	TRBJ2-7	TGCAGTGCTACTATTGCCACTTACGAGCAGTACTTC	CSATIATYEQYF
TRBV20-1	.	many	TRBJ2-1	TGCAGTGCTAGTTCGGCCCAACGAGGGTACAATGAGCAGTTCTTC	CSASSAQRGYNEQFF
TRBV20-1	.	many	TRBJ2-5	TGCAGTGCTAGGGAGGGGGTTGGGACCCAGTACTTC	CSAREGVGTQYF
TRBV5-1	TRBD1	many	TRBJ2-5	TGCGCCAGCAGCCCCCTCCCACCTGCGGGACAGGGGAGGCAGGAGACCCAGTACTTC	CASSPLPPAGQGRQETQYF
TRBV20-1	.	many	TRBJ1-1	TGCAGTGCTAGAGATGGGACGGGCAACACTGAAGCTTTCTTT	CSARDGTGNTEAFF
TRBV6-2/TRBV6-3	TRBD2	many	TRBJ2-3	TGTGCCAGCAAAGGCGCTAGCGGGAGGGCTAGTGCAGATACGCAGTATTTT	CASKGASGRASADTQYF
TRBV20-1	TRBD1	.	TRBJ2-3	TGCAGTGCTTTACGGACAGGGAGCCTTAATACGCAGTATTTT	CSALRTGSLNTQYF
TRBV5-6	.	few	TRBJ2-1	TGTGCCAGCAGCTTTTATCCCTGGGATGAGCAGTTCTTC	CASSFYPWDEQFF
TRBV6-1	TRBD1	many	TRBJ2-7	TGTGCCAGCACCGACCCCTTTGTAACAGGGGGTTACGAGCAGTACTTC	CASTDPFVTGGYEQYF
TRBV28	TRBD1	.	TRBJ1-3	TGTGCCAGCAGTTTACAACTTGGGACAGGGTCTGGAAACACCATATATTTT	CASSLQLGTGSGNTIYF
TRBV7-8	TRBD2	few	TRBJ2-1	TGTGCCAGCAGCTTAGCTAGCGGGAGTCGCGAGCAGTTCTTC	CASSLASGSREQFF
TRBV20-1	TRBD2	many	TRBJ2-4	TGCAGTGCTAGAGGACTAGCGGGAGATTCGGACATTCAGTACTTC	CSARGLAGDSDIQYF
TRBV12-3/TRBV12-4	.	many	TRBJ2-1	TGTGCCAGCAATAAGGCGGATGAGCAGTTCTTC	CASNKADEQFF
TRBV2	.	many	TRBJ1-4	TGTGCCAGCAGTGAAGCATGGGTCGGAAAACTGTTTTTT	CASSEAWVGKLFF
TRBV28	.	.	TRBJ2-3	TGTGCCAGCAGCAAACCCCCAGGGGAGAGAGATACGCAGTATTTT	CASSKPPGERDTQYF
TRBV7-8	TRBD2	many	TRBJ2-5	TGTGCCAGCAGCTTTGGTAGCGGGATGAAGGAGACCCAGTACTTC	CASSFGSGMKETQYF
TRBV24-1	TRBD2	many	TRBJ2-1	TGTGCCACCAGTATTTTAGCGGGAGGCGAGCAGTTCTTC	CATSILAGGEQFF
TRBV11-2	.	many	TRBJ1-1	TGTGCCAGCAGCAGCCGAATGGACACTGAAGCTTTCTTT	CASSSRMDTEAFF
TRBV2	TRBD2	.	TRBJ2-2	TGTGCCAGCAGTCTCAGCGGGAGATTAACCGGGGAGCTGTTTTTT	CASSLSGRLTGELFF
TRBV12-3/TRBV12-4	.	.	TRBJ2-2	TGTGCCAGCAGGCCTTTGGGTGCCGCCGGGGAGCTGTTTTTT	CASRPLGAAGELFF
TRBV13	.	.	TRBJ1-3	TGTGCCAGCAGCCTCCGCGGAAACACCATATATTTT	CASSLRGNTIYF
TRBV10-3	.	.	TRBJ2-7	TGTGCCATCAGTGAAAGCCTTGGGTTCGAGCAGTACTTC	CAISESLGFEQYF
TRBV20-1	.	.	TRBJ2-7	TGCAACCCTTCAGGACTCTCCTACGAGCAGTACTTC	CNPSGLSYEQYF
TRBV12-3/TRBV12-4	.	many	TRBJ2-1	TGTGCCAGCAGTTTAGCCTGGGGAAACAATGAGCAGTTCTTC	CASSLAWGNNEQFF
TRBV5-1	.	.	TRBJ1-5	TGCGCCAGCAGCTTCGCAGGGGCCACGGGTCAGCCCCAGCATTTT	CASSFAGATGQPQHF
TRBV7-2	.	many	TRBJ1-1	TGTGCCAGCAGCTTTCACCACAGGCTCCTTAGGGCGAACACTGAAGCTTTCTTT	CASSFHHRLLRANTEAFF
TRBV7-3	TRBD1	.	TRBJ1-1	TGTGCCAGCAGCTCTCAGGGGGGCGTCACTGAAGCTTTCTTT	CASSSQGGVTEAFF
TRBV4-1	TRBD2	once	TRBJ2-7	TGTGCCAGCAGCCAAGATAGCGGGAGCCCCTACGAGCAGTACTTC	CASSQDSGSPYEQYF
TRBV28	.	.	TRBJ1-6	TGTGCCAGCAGTTCTAGGGGCCTTTTCTATTCACCCCTCCACTTT	CASSSRGLFYSPLHF
TRBV4-3	.	.	TRBJ1-5	TGCGCCAGCAGCCAAGATACCCTCGGGAATCAGCCCCAGCATTTT	CASSQDTLGNQPQHF
TRBV3-1	.	.	TRBJ1-2	TGTGCCAGCAGCCAAGATAGTAGCTACACCTTC	CASSQDSSYTF
TRBV7-3	.	few	TRBJ1-5	TGTGCCAGCAGTTCAGGGGACCCCCAGCATTTT	CASSSGDPQHF
TRBV6-5	TRBD2	few	TRBJ2-7	TGTGCCAGCAGTTACGGTGGGAGGGCCGTTCGAGACGAGCAGTACTTC	CASSYGGRAVRDEQYF
TRBV4-1	.	few	TRBJ2-7	TGCGCCAGCAGCCAAGATTTTTTCGAGCAGTACTTC	CASSQDFFEQYF
TRBV15	.	.	TRBJ1-1	TGTGCCACCAGCAGAGTTCCGATACAGATCATCCAGGAGGACACTGAAGCTTTCTTT	CATSRVPIQIIQEDTEAFF